These 7 T cell receptor beta chains share one sample of origin, sequenced in a study of blood T cell repertoires in COVID-19. TCRdb's table, derived via immunoSEQ multiplex PCR, lists solely in-frame clones and lacks some. The sample has fewer than 250,000 clones; more than 85% are singletons. Sample: peripheral blood. The receptors here all came from a man in his 60s with acute or convalescent COVID-19.

This clone was detected once. V is TRBV28 and J is TRBJ2-3; 10 nucleotides agree with TRBD2. This CDR3 spans 16 amino acids. CDR1 and CDR2 (germline): MDHEN, SYDVKM. The V segment lost 8 bases and the J segment 1 base; nucleotides outside the gene matches: 9. The CDR3 DNA follows: TGTGCCAGCGGGTCCTTAAGCGGGGGGGGCACAGATACGCAGTATTTT. It encodes CASGSLSGGGTDTQYF.

J is TRBJ2-1 and V is TRBV28; weak D call: TRBD2 (6 bases). The CDR3 loop spans 15 amino acids. Germline V gene lookup returns CDR1 MDHEN and CDR2 SYDVKM. Trimming left V 4 bases short and J 3 bases short, with 13 bases between. CDR3 bases: TGTGCCAGCAGTTCCCCGGGGGTCATCTACAATGAGCAGTTCTTC. It is translated as CASSSPGVIYNEQFF.

The chain employs TRBV9 and TRBJ1-4; D is ambiguous. The CDR3 spans 14 residues. In germline, CDR1 is SGDLS, CDR2 YYNGEE. Trimming left V 1 base short and J 5 bases short, with 9 bases between. The CDR3 sequence: CASSVRDNNEKLFF. The CDR3 coding sequence is TGTGCCAGCAGCGTACGGGATAACAATGAAAAACTGTTTTTT.

This clone was detected only once. V usage is TRBV7-7 and J usage is TRBJ2-3; D might be TRBD2 (5 bases). Germline V gives CDR1 SSHAT, CDR2 FNYEAQ (reference sequence). The CDR3 is 16 residues long. The V gene lost 1 base and the J gene lost 0 bases, with 11 bases spanning the gap. DNA of the CDR3: TGTGCCAGCAGCTTAGTCCCCGGGGTTAGCACAGATACGCAGTATTTT. Amino acid sequence: CASSLVPGVSTDTQYF.

The chain is built from TRBV28 and TRBJ2-2; 7 bases are shared with TRBD2. The CDR3 covers 16 residues. CDR1 and CDR2 from the germline V gene are MDHEN and SYDVKM. With V trimmed by 6 bases and J by 5 bases, 12 bases remained unmatched. The CDR3: CASSIVTAGETGELFF. In DNA, the CDR3 is TGTGCCAGCAGCATAGTCACGGCGGGGGAAACCGGGGAGCTGTTTTTT.

The genes are TRBV5-1 and TRBJ2-3, with D maybe TRBD2 (5 bases). Germline CDR1 and CDR2: SGHRS and YFSETQ. V gave up 2 bases and J gave up 0 bases, with 13 bases separating them. This CDR3 is built from 16 residues. The CDR3 here is CASSFVIGVSTDTQYF. The CDR3 region has the DNA TGCGCCAGCAGCTTTGTCATCGGGGTTAGCACAGATACGCAGTATTTT.

The CDR3 sequence is CASSQGQVTYEQYF. Written as DNA, the CDR3 is TGTGCCAGCAGCCAAGGACAGGTGACCTACGAGCAGTACTTC. The chain recombines TRBV3-1 (or the pseudogene TRBV3-2) with TRBJ2-7, with D possibly being TRBD1 (6 bases). V shed 1 base and J shed 2 bases, with 9 bases lying between them. This CDR3 spans 14 amino acids. From germline, CDR1 is LGHDT and CDR2 YNNKEL (reference sequence).